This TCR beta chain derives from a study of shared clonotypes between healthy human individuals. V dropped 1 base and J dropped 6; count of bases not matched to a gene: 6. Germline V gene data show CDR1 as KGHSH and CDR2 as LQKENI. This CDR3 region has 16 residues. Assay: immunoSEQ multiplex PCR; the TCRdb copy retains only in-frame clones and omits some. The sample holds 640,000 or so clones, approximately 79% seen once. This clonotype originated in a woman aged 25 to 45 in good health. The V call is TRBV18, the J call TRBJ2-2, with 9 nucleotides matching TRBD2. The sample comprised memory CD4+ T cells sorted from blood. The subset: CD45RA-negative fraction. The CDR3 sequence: CASSPRPSGTPGELFF. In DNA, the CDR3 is TGTGCCAGCTCACCACGGCCTAGCGGGACCCCCGGGGAGCTGTTTTTT.